Below are 25 T cell receptor beta chains sequenced from a single sample in a study of tumor-infiltrating lymphocytes in primary liver carcinoma. Constant-region priming of roughly 490 ng total RNA yielded TCR beta cDNA. Construction of TCR beta libraries relied on three successive nested multiplex PCR rounds employing slightly modified ARM-PCR. TRBV1-TRBV30 forward primers and a C-beta reverse primer were used in the first two PCR rounds, which each ran for about 11 cycles. MiXCR, applied by TCRdb to the multiplex PCR reads, yields one record per CDR3 protein. Of roughly 80,000 distinct CDR3 sequences in the sample, around 70% were seen once. RNA and DNA were co-extracted from about 20-30 mg of unsorted bulk tissue. Sequenced input: liver tumor tissue from sampling region 1. Subset described: tumor region T1, superior pole. These TCRs come from a man aged 35 to 55 with primary liver carcinoma and hepatitis B virus infection.

The chain carries TRBV15 and TRBJ2-5; D remains unclear. The V and J ends lost 0 bases and 4 bases respectively, with 9 bases between them. Germline V lookup: CDR1 LNHNV, CDR2 YYDKDF (reference sequence). The CDR3 has 14 residues. CDR3 DNA sequence: TGTGCCACCAGCAGAGATGTGAACGGAGAGACCCAGTACTTC. Protein product: CATSRDVNGETQYF.

A remark on this clonotype: One end of the junction does not line up with germline, which may come from a read error. V usage is TRBV29-1 and J usage is TRBJ2-6; 9 nucleotides line up with TRBD1. Per germline, CDR1 SQVTM and CDR2 ANQGSEA. The CDR3 is made up of 15 amino acids. The CDR3: CRVEQGATGANVLTF. For the CDR3, the DNA is TGCAGAGTTGAACAGGGGGCCACTGGGGCCAACGTCCTGACTTTC.

The chain carries TRBV6-1 and TRBJ2-5; the D is unclear. The ends were cut back, 10 bases at V and 5 bases at J, with 23 bases in the middle. CDR3 size: 15 residues. Germline loops: CDR1 MNHNS, CDR2 SASEGT. The CDR3 reads CATGGVSGHRETQYF. CDR3 nucleotides: TGTGCCACCGGTGGGGTGTCAGGCCATAGGGAGACCCAGTACTTC.

As concerns this clonotype: The junction does not match germline at one end; this may be a read error. The rearrangement links TRBV4-1 to TRBJ2-1; 12 bases agree with TRBD2. This CDR3 has 16 amino acids. Per the germline V gene, CDR1 is MGHRA and CDR2 is YSYEKL. The chain's CDR3 is CTSSQDRLAGAQGPFF. In DNA, the CDR3 is TGCACCAGTAGCCAAGATAGACTAGCGGGAGCCCAAGGTCCGTTCTTC.

Turning to this clonotype: A junction boundary mismatches the germline segment, possibly from a read error. V and J are TRBV6-5 and TRBJ2-7; either TRBD1 or TRBD2 may supply D (5 bases each). CDR1 and CDR2 (germline): MNHEY, SVGAGI. CDR3 length equals 14 residues. The CDR3, as DNA: TGTGCCAGCAGTTACGACCGGGGACCCTACGTGCAGTGTTTC. Its translation is CASSYDRGPYVQCF.

This clonotype was observed many times. The CDR3 nucleotides read TGTGCCAGCAGGCGGGGACAGGCTAATGAAAAACTGTTTTTT. It yields the protein CASRRGQANEKLFF. The chain links TRBV12-3 or TRBV12-4 to TRBJ1-4, with 8 positions matching TRBD1. The CDR3 is 14 amino acids. V lost 6 bases to trimming and J lost 3 bases; unmatched junction nucleotides: 3.

Worth noting for this clonotype: One junction end does not reproduce the germline sequence, and a read error may be involved. The gene calls are TRBV4-1 and TRBJ2-1, with TRBD2 matching 7 bases. CDR3 length: 17 residues. The germline CDR1 and CDR2 sequences are MGHRA and YSYEKL. CDR3 bases: TGCGCCACCAGCCACCCCGGACTAGAGGGATCCTACAATGAGCAGTTCTTC. Protein product: CATSHPGLEGSYNEQFF.

Comments on this clonotype: A single base separates this from a much larger clone, so it may be a read error. V is TRBV7-2 and J is TRBJ2-2; 8 bases agree with TRBD2. The CDR3 totals 18 residues. From germline, CDR1 is SGHTA and CDR2 FQGNSA. This chain's CDR3 is CASNLKREILERTGELFF. The CDR3 DNA reads as TGTGCCAGCAACTTAAAGCGGGAGATTCTCGAGCGGACCGGGGAGCTGTTTTTT.

CDR3 nucleotides: TGCGCCAGCAGCCAATTCGGGACTAGCGGGGACAATGAGCAGTTCTTC. This translates into CASSQFGTSGDNEQFF. This rearrangement joins TRBV4-1 to TRBJ2-1; 13 positions agree with TRBD2. V dropped 2 bases and J dropped 5; count of bases not matched to a gene: 3. This CDR3 has 16 residues. Germline lookup yields CDR1 MGHRA and CDR2 YSYEKL.

This clonotype occurred many times. The V and J genes are TRBV12-3 or TRBV12-4 and TRBJ1-6; D is uncertain. V lost 3 bases, J lost 3 bases, and 6 bases lay in between. This CDR3 region has 14 residues. The CDR3 loop reads CASSLRGYNSPLHF. In DNA form, the CDR3 reads TGTGCCAGCAGTTTGCGGGGCTATAATTCACCCCTCCACTTT.

About this clonotype: A clone one base away is much larger, so this may be a read error. The chain uses TRBV11-1 and TRBJ1-1; D ambiguous. The germline V gene encodes CDR1 SGHAT and CDR2 FQDESV (reference sequence). CDR3 size: 14 residues. The CDR3 sequence is CTSSLAGGNTEAFF. The CDR3 bases are TGTACCAGCAGCTTAGCGGGAGGGAACACTGAAGCTTTCTTT.

Many counts were recorded for this clonotype. The rearrangement links TRBV12-3 or TRBV12-4 to TRBJ2-7; the D is unclear. The CDR3 length is 12 residues. The V end was cut by 6 bases, the J end by 6 bases, with 12 bases between. The CDR3 loop is CASRPSLGEQYF. The CDR3 nucleotides are TGTGCCAGCAGACCTTCCCTGGGCGAGCAGTACTTC.

The J gene is TRBJ2-3, the V gene TRBV11-2; D perhaps matches TRBD2 (7 bases). CDR1 is SGHAT, CDR2 FQNNGV, per germline. This CDR3 has 16 residues. V was clipped by 7 bases and J by 2 bases, with 19 bases between them. This CDR3 is CASNLPGGRATDTQYF. CDR3 sequence (DNA): TGTGCCAGCAACCTGCCGGGGGGCAGGGCCACAGATACGCAGTATTTT.

This clonotype was seen a single time. A read error may explain this, as a much larger clone is one base away. The J gene is TRBJ2-3, the V gene TRBV2, with 8 bases lining up with TRBD2. Germline V CDR1 and CDR2: SNHLY, FYNNEI. Losses at the gene ends were 3 bases for V and 4 bases for J; bases not matched to a gene: 6. There are 15 residues in the CDR3. The CDR3 spells CASSEDAGGPDTQYF. CDR3 DNA sequence: TGTGCCAGCAGTGAGGATGCGGGAGGTCCAGATACGCAGTATTTT.

Comments on this clonotype: The junction departs from the called germline gene at one end, perhaps through a read error. The chain has TRBV6-6 and TRBJ2-3; the D gene could be TRBD1 or TRBD2 (5 bases each). CDR3 length: 13 residues. The germline V gene encodes CDR1 MNHNY and CDR2 SVGAGI (reference sequence). This chain's CDR3 is CANSPRGTDTLYF. CDR3 sequence (DNA): TGTGCCAACAGCCCTCGGGGCACAGATACGCTGTATTTT.

The chain recombines TRBV6-5 with TRBJ2-2; no clear D gene. V dropped 9 bases and J dropped 5 bases, with 16 bases sitting between them. The germline gives CDR1 MNHEY, CDR2 SVGAGI. The CDR3 loop spans 14 amino acids. The CDR3 sequence: CASGVVIGTGELFF. CDR3 in DNA: TGTGCCAGTGGAGTAGTGATCGGGACCGGGGAGCTGTTTTTT.

The rearrangement joins TRBV6-1 to TRBJ1-2; 7 bases are a match to TRBD1. J lost 10 bases, V lost 6 bases, and 11 bases had no gene match. Germline values: CDR1 MNHNS, CDR2 SASEGT. The CDR3 spans 13 residues. The CDR3 coding sequence is TGTGCCAGCAGCCGACAGGGAGACTATTACTACACCTTC. Protein: CASSRQGDYYYTF.

Note on this clonotype: Since a much larger clone is just one base distant, this may be a read error. This chain joins TRBV28 and TRBJ1-2; no clear D. From germline, CDR1 is MDHEN and CDR2 SYDVKM. The CDR3 contains 12 residues. The V and J ends lost 2 bases and 4 bases respectively, with 5 bases between them. CDR3 loop: CASSLHGYGYTF. The CDR3 bases are TGTGCCAGCAGTTTACACGGCTATGGCTACACCTTC.

In this sample, this clonotype turned up many times. The chain couples TRBV7-2 to TRBJ2-7; D is tentatively TRBD1 or TRBD2 (5 bases each). This CDR3 comprises 14 residues. Germline CDR1 reads SGHTA; CDR2 reads FQGNSA. The ends were cut back, 5 bases at V and 1 base at J, with 12 bases in the middle. This chain's CDR3 is CASSPRDQSYEQYF. Written as DNA, the CDR3 is TGTGCCAGCAGCCCCCGGGACCAGTCCTACGAGCAGTACTTC. Full variable domain (rest looked up from reference TRBV7-2 and TRBJ2-7): GAGVSQSPSNKVTEKGKDVELRCDPISGHTALYWYRQSLGQGLEFLIYFQGNSAPDKSGLPSDRFSAERTGGSVSTLTIQRTQQEDSAVYLCASSPRDQSYEQYFGPGTRLTVT.

A note on this clonotype: A read error may produce the germline difference seen at one junction end. The chain joins TRBV6-5 to TRBJ2-2; the D is unclear. The CDR3 covers 11 residues. Germline assignment: CDR1 MNHEY and CDR2 SVGAGI. The CDR3 protein is CTSSLLGELFF. DNA of the CDR3: TGTACCAGCAGCCTCTTGGGGGAGCTGTTTTTT.

As to this clonotype: No conserved phenylalanine or tryptophan ends this CDR3, so it is likely a read error. Because the CDR3's place on the DNA is in doubt, the DNA is left out and the CDR3 is given as listed by TCRdb. The rearrangement uses TRBV6-1 and TRBJ2-1; TRBD1, the table's D call, lacks a check against the DNA. The germline V gene has CDR1 MNHNS and CDR2 SASEGT. The CDR3 comprises 14 residues, both ends counted. CDR3 loop: CASSEWQGSDEQFL.

On this clonotype itself: It may be a read error: a sequence one base away is much more abundant. The chain uses TRBV29-1 and TRBJ2-3, with TRBD1 matching 11 bases. The CDR3 is 15 residues long. The germline V gene has CDR1 SQVTM and CDR2 ANQGSEA. The ends lost 5 bases at V and 6 bases at J; junction bases unmatched: 10. Written as DNA, the CDR3 is TGCAGCGTTATCGGGACAGGGGGTTTACGGGATACGCAGTATTTT. It is translated as CSVIGTGGLRDTQYF.

This clonotype was seen just once. The chain uses TRBV6-1 and TRBJ1-2; D remains ambiguous. This CDR3 region has 16 residues. The V end lost 0 bases, the J end lost 4 bases, and 15 bases lay between the germline ends. The V gene's germline CDR1 is MNHNS and CDR2 SASEGT. The CDR3 nucleotides are TGTGCCAGCAGTGAAGCGCTCGAGGGAGTAGCCTATGGCTACACCTTC. This sequence encodes CASSEALEGVAYGYTF.

This clonotype has at least ten counts. The chain recombines TRBV25-1 with TRBJ2-5, with D possibly matching TRBD2 (5 bases). The CDR3 totals 16 residues. The germline V and J ends were trimmed by 6 bases and 5 bases, with 22 bases remaining between them. Germline CDR1 is MGHDK and CDR2 is SYGVNS. The CDR3 nucleotides read TGTGCCAGCAGCGTCTCATGGGGAGATGGGATCGAGACCCAGTACTTC. The encoded protein is CASSVSWGDGIETQYF.

Notes on this clonotype: The junction departs from germline at one end; a sequencing error may be responsible. The CDR3 sequence is CASSPGSGAEAFF. In DNA form, the CDR3 reads TGTGCCAGCAGCCCGGGATCGGGAGCTGAAGCTTTCTTT. The chain uses TRBV5-1 and TRBJ1-1, with D uncertain. CDR1 is SGHRS and CDR2 is YFSETQ in the germline V gene. The CDR3 has 13 residues.